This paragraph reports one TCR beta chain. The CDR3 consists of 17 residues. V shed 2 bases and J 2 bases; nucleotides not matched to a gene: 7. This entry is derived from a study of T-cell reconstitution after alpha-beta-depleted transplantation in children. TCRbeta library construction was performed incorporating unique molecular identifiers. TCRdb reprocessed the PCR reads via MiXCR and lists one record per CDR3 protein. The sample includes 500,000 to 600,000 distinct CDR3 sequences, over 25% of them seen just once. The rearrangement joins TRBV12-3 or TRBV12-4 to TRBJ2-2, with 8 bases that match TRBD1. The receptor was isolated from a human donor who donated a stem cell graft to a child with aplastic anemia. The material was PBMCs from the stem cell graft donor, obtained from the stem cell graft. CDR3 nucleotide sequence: TGTGCCAGCAGTTTAACCAGACAGGGGATCAACACCGGGGAGCTGTTTTTT. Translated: CASSLTRQGINTGELFF.